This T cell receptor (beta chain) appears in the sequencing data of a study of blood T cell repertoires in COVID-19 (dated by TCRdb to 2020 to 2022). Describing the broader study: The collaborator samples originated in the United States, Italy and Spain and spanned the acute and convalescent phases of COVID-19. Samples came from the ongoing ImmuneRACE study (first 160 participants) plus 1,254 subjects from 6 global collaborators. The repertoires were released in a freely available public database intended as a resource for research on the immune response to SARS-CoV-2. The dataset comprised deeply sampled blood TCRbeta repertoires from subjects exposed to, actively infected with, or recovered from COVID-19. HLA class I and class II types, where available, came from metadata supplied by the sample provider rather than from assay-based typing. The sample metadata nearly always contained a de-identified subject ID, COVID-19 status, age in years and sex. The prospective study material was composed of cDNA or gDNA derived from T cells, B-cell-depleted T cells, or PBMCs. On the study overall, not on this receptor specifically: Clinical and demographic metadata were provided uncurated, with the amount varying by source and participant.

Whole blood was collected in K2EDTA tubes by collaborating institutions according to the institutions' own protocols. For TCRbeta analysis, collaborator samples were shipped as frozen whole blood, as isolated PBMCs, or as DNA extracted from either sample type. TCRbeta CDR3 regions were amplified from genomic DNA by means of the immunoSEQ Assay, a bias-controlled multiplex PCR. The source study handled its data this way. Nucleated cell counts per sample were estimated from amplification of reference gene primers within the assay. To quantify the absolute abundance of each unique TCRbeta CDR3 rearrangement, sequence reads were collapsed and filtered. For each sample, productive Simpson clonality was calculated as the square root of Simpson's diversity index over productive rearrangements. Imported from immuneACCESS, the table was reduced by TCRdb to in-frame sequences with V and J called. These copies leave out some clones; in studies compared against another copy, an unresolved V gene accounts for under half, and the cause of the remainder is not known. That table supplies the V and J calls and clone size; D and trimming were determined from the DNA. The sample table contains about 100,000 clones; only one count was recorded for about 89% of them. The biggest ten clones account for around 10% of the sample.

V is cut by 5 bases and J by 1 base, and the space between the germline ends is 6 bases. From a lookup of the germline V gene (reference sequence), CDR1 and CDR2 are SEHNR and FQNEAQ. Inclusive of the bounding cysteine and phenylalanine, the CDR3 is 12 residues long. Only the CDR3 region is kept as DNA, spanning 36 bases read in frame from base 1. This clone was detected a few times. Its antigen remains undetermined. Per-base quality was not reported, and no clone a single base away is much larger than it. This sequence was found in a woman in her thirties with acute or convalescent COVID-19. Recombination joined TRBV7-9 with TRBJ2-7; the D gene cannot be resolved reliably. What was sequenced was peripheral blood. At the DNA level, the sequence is TGTGCCAGCAGCCCCCTTTCCTACGAGCAGTACTTC. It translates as CASSPLSYEQYF.